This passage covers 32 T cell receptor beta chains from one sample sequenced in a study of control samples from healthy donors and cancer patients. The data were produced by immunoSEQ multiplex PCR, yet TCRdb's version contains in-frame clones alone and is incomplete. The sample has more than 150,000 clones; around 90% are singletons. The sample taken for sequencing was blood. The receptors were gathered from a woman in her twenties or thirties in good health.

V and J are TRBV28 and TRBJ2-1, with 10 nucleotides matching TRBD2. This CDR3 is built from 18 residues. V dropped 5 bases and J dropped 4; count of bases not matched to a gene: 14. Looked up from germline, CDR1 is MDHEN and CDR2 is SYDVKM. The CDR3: CASSGTSVYTEQYNEQFF. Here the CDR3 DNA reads TGTGCCAGCAGTGGGACTAGCGTATACACAGAGCAGTACAATGAGCAGTTCTTC.

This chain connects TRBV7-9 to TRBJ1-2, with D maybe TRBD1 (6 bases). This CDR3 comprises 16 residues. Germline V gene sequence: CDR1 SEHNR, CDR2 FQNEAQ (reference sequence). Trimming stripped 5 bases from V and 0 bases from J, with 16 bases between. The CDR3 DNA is TGTGCCAGCAGCCCACCCGGGGGCAGGTCTAACTATGGCTACACCTTC. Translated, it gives CASSPPGGRSNYGYTF.

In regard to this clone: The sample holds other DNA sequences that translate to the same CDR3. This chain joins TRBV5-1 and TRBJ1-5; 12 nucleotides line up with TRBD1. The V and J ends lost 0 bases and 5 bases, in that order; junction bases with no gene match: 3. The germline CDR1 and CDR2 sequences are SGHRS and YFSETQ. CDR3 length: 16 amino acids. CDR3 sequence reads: CASSLAGTGGDQPQHF. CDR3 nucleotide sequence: TGCGCCAGCAGCTTGGCCGGGACAGGGGGCGATCAGCCCCAGCATTTT.

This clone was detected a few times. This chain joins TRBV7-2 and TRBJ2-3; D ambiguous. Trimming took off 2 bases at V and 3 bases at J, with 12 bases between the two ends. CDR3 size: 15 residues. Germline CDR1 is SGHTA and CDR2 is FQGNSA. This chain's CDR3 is CASSLQASVTDTQYF. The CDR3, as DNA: TGTGCCAGCAGCTTACAGGCTTCCGTTACAGATACGCAGTATTTT.

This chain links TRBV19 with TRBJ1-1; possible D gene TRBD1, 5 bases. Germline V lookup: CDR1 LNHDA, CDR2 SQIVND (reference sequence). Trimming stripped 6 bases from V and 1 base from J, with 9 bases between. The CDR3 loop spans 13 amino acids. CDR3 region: CASRGGQNTEAFF. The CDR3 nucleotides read TGTGCCAGTAGAGGTGGACAGAACACTGAAGCTTTCTTT.

As DNA, the CDR3 is TGTGCCAGCAGTTTGGGAGATACGCAGTATTTT. Protein sequence: CASSLGDTQYF. The V call is TRBV27, the J call TRBJ2-3; no definite D call. Trimming shortened V by 3 bases and J by 5 bases, and 3 bases separated the two germline ends. CDR1 and CDR2 from the germline V gene are MNHEY and SMNVEV (reference sequence). This CDR3 comprises 11 residues.

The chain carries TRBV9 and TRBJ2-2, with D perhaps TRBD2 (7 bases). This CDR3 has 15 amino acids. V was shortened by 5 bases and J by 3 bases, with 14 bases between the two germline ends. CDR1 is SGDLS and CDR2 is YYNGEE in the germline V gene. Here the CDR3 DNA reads TGTGCCAGCAGGGGGGCGGGAGATCACACCGGGGAGCTGTTTTTT. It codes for CASRGAGDHTGELFF.

CDR3 sequence: CSVDREFPDTQYF. The CDR3 bases are TGCAGCGTTGACAGGGAGTTCCCAGATACGCAGTATTTT. This chain joins TRBV29-1 and TRBJ2-3, with D perhaps TRBD1 or TRBD2 (5 bases each). The CDR3 covers 13 residues. Germline values: CDR1 SQVTM, CDR2 ANQGSEA. With 3 bases removed from V and 4 bases from J, the gap between germline ends came to 11 bases.

This CDR3 reads CASTGGYVTEAFF. The CDR3 region has the DNA TGTGCCAGTACAGGGGGCTATGTGACTGAAGCTTTCTTT. This chain uses TRBV6-6 with TRBJ1-1, with TRBD1 matching 9 bases. The V and J ends lost 9 bases and 5 bases, in that order; junction bases with no gene match: 7. Germline lookup yields CDR1 MNHNY and CDR2 SVGAGI (reference sequence). This CDR3 spans 13 amino acids.

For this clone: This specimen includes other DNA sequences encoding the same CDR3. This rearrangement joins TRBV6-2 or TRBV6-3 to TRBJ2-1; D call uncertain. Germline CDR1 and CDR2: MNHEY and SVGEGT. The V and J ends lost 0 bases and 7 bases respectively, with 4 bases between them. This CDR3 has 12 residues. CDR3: CASSYSANEQFF. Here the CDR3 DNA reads TGTGCCAGCAGTTACTCCGCTAATGAGCAGTTCTTC.

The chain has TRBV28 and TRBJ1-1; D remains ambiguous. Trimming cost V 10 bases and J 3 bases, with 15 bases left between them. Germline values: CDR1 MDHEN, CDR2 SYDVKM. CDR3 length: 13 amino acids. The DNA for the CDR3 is TGTGCCACCACGTACTACCCGGACACTGAAGCTTTCTTT. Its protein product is CATTYYPDTEAFF.

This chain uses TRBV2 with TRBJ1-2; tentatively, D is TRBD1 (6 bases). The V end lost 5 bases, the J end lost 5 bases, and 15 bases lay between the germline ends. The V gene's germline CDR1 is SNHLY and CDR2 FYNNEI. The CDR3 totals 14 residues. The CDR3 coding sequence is TGTGCCAGCAGTACCACGGGGGGCGCGTATGGCTACACCTTC. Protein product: CASSTTGGAYGYTF. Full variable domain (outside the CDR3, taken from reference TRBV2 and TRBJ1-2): EPEVTQTPSHQVTQMGQEVILRCVPISNHLYFYWYRQILGQKVEFLVSFYNNEISEKSEIFDDQFSVERPDGSNFTLKIRSTKLEDSAMYFCASSTTGGAYGYTFGSGTRLTVV.

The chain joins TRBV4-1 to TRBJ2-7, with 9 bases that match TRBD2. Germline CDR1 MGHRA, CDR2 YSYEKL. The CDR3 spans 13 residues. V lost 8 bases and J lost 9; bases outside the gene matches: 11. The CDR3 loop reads CASAALTSGVQYF. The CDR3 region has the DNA TGCGCCAGCGCCGCTTTGACTAGCGGAGTGCAGTACTTC.

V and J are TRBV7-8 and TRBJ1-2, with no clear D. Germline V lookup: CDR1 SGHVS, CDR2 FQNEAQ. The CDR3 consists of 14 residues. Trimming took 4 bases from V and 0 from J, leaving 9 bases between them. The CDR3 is CASSYRLANYGYTF. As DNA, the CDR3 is TGTGCCAGCAGCTATCGTCTAGCTAACTATGGCTACACCTTC.

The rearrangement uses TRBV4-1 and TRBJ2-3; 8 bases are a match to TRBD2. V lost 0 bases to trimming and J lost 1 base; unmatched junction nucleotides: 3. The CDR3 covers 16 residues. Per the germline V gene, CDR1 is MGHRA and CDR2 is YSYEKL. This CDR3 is CASSQEGSGGTDTQYF. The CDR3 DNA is TGCGCCAGCAGCCAAGAAGGTAGCGGGGGCACAGATACGCAGTATTTT.

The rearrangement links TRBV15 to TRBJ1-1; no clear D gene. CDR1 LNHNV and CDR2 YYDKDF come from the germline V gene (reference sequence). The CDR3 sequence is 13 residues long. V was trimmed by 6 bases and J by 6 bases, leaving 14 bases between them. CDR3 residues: CATSYGKEAEAFF. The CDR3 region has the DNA TGTGCCACCAGTTACGGGAAAGAGGCTGAAGCTTTCTTT.

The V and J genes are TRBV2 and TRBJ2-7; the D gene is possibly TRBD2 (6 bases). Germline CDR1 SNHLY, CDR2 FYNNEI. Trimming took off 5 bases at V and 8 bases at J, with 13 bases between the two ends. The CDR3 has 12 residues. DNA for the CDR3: TGTGCCAGCAGTCTGTTAGCGGATCAGCAGTACTTC. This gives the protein CASSLLADQQYF. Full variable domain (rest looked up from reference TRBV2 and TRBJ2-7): EPEVTQTPSHQVTQMGQEVILRCVPISNHLYFYWYRQILGQKVEFLVSFYNNEISEKSEIFDDQFSVERPDGSNFTLKIRSTKLEDSAMYFCASSLLADQQYFGPGTRLTVT.

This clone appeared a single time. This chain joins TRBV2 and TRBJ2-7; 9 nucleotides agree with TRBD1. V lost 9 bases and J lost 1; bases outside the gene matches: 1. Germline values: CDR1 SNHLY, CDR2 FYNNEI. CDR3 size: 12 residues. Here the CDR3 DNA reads TGTGCCAGAGGGACAGGGTCCTACGAGCAGTACTTC. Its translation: CARGTGSYEQYF.

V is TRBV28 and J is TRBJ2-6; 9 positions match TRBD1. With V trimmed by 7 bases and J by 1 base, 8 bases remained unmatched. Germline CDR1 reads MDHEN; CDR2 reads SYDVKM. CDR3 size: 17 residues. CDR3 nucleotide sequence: TGTGCCAGCACTCCGGGACAGGGTTGGTCTGGGGCCAACGTCCTGACTTTC. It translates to CASTPGQGWSGANVLTF. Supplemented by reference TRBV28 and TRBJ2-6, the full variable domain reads DVKVTQSSRYLVKRTGEKVFLECVQDMDHENMFWYRQDPGLGLRLIYFSYDVKMKEKGDIPEGYSVSREKKERFSLILESASTNQTSMYLCASTPGQGWSGANVLTFGAGSRLTVL.

The CDR3 DNA sequence: TGTGCCAGCACCGAACGCGGCGGACTCCGTGAAGCTTTCTTT. Translating it yields CASTERGGLREAFF. The chain joins TRBV6-5 to TRBJ1-1, with no clear D. Germline CDR1 and CDR2: MNHEY and SVGAGI. Trimming left V 7 bases short and J 7 bases short, with 19 bases between. CDR3 length equals 14 residues.

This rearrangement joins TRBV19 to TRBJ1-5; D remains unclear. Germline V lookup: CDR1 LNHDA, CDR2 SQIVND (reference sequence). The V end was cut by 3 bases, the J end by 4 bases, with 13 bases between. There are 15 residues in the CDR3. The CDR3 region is CASSMGRLQNQPQHF. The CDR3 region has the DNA TGTGCCAGTAGTATGGGTCGGTTACAGAATCAGCCCCAGCATTTT.

This CDR3 reads CASSQLPGRQETQYF. As DNA, the CDR3 is TGCGCCAGCAGCCAGCTCCCGGGACGGCAAGAGACCCAGTACTTC. The chain links TRBV5-1 to TRBJ2-5; either TRBD1 or TRBD2 may fit D (5 bases each). The CDR3 is 15 residues long. V dropped 4 bases and J dropped 2 bases, with 15 bases sitting between them. CDR1 and CDR2 (germline): SGHRS, YFSETQ.

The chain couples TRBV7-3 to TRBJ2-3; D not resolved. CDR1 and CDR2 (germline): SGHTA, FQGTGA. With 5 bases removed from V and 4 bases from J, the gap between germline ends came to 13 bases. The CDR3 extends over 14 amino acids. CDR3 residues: CASSLASGADTQYF. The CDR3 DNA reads TGTGCCAGCAGCCTCGCCAGTGGCGCAGATACGCAGTATTTT. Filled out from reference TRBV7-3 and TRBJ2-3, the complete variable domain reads GAGVSQTPSNKVTEKGKYVELRCDPISGHTALYWYRQSLGQGPEFLIYFQGTGAADDSGLPNDRFFAVRPEGSVSTLKIQRTERGDSAVYLCASSLASGADTQYFGPGTRLTVL.

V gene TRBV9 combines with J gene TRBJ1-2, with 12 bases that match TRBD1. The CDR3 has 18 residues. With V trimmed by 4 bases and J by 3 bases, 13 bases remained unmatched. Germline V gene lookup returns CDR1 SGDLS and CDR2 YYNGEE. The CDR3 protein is CASSIRTGTGGSDYGYTF. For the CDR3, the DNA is TGTGCCAGCAGCATCCGGACCGGGACAGGGGGCTCGGACTATGGCTACACCTTC.

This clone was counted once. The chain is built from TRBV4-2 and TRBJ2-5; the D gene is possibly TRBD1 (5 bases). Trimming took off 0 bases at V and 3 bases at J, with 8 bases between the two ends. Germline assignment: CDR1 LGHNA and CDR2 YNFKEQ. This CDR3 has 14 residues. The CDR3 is CASSQDSREETQYF. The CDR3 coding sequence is TGTGCCAGCAGCCAAGATTCCAGGGAAGAGACCCAGTACTTC.

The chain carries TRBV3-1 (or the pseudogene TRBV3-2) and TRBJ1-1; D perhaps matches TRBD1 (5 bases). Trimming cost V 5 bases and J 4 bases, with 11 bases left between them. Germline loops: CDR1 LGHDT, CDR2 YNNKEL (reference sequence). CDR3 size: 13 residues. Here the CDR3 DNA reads TGTGCCAGCAGCATCGGGGGTGGCACTGAAGCTTTCTTT. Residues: CASSIGGGTEAFF.

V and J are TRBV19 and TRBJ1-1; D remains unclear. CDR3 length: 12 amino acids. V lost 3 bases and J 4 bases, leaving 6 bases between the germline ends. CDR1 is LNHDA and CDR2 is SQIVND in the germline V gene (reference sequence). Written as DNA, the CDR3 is TGTGCCAGTAGTATGCTACCCACTGAAGCTTTCTTT. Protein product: CASSMLPTEAFF.

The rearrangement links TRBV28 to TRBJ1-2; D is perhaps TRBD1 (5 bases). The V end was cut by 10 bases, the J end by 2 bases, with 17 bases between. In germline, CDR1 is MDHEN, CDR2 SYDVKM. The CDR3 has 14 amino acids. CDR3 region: CAIGGSPPNYGYTF. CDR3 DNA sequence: TGTGCCATTGGGGGGTCCCCCCCCAACTATGGCTACACCTTC.

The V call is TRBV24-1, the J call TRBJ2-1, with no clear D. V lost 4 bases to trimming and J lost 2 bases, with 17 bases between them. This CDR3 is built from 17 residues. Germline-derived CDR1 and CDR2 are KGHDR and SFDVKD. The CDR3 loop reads CATSDPQTDTPYNEQFF. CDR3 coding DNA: TGTGCCACCAGTGACCCCCAGACGGATACCCCCTACAATGAGCAGTTCTTC.

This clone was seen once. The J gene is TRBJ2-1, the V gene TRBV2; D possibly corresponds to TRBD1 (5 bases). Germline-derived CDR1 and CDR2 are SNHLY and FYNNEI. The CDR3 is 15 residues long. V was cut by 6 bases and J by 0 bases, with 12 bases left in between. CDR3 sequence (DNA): TGTGCCAGCAGCCTACAGGTCTCCTCCTACAATGAGCAGTTCTTC. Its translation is CASSLQVSSYNEQFF.

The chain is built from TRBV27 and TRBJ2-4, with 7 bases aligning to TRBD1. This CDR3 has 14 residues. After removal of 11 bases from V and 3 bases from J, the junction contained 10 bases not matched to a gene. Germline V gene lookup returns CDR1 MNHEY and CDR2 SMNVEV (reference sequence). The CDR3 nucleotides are TGTGCCTTCAGGGGGTTTTCAGACAAAAACATTCAGTACTTC. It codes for CAFRGFSDKNIQYF.

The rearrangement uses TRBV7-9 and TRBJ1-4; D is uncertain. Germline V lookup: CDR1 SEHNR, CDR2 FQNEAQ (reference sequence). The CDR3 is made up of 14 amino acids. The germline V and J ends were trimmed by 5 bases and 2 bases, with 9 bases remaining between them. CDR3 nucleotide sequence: TGTGCCAGCAGCCGGACGGATACTAATGAAAAACTGTTTTTT. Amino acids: CASSRTDTNEKLFF.